This paragraph covers one T cell receptor beta chain sequence. The antigen is undetermined. This entry is derived from a study of T cell clonotyping in hematopoietic cell transplantation. Study results and limitations: Few recipient clonotypes overlapped donors; over 97% were de novo at given depth. Pathologically expanded recipient clonotypes increased progressively from day 30 to day 180 as diversity fell.

The germline V gene has CDR1 MGHDK and CDR2 SYGVNS. V lost 8 bases to trimming and J lost 7 bases; unmatched junction nucleotides: 10. This CDR3 is built from 14 residues. Sequenced by immunoSEQ multiplex PCR; TCRdb stores in-frame clones only, minus some. Found here are about 41,000 clones, roughly 96% of them singletons; the top ten hold 0.75% to 1%. This chain joins TRBV25-1 and TRBJ1-4; 7 nucleotides agree with TRBD1. The TCR was taken from a young man in good health. Some clones in this sample may be carry-over from other donors' samples. Sequencing was performed on peripheral blood mononuclear cells. CDR3 coding DNA: TGTGCCAGCCGCCCGGGACAGAAGGGTGAAAAACTGTTTTTT. Its translation: CASRPGQKGEKLFF.